This T cell receptor beta chain came from a study of blood T cells in healthy people across ages. There are 18 residues in the CDR3. Germline assignment: CDR1 MDHEN and CDR2 SYDVKM. Then a second PCR, running roughly 7 to 11 cycles, was carried out with a sample-barcoded 5' primer and a J-beta primer mix. TCRdb re-called the 5' RACE reads through MiXCR, storing one row per CDR3 protein. The sample comprises hundreds of thousands of distinct CDR3 sequences, more than 20% of which are singletons, and approximately 3.7% rests with the top ten. Points on this clonotype: Antigen unknown.

Study-level results: Unsorted PBMCs blocked a conclusive comparison of naive and antigen-experienced cells.

This receptor was identified in an older man in good health. Material: blood. The chain employs TRBV28 and TRBJ2-5; TRBD2 agrees at 12 bases. The DNA matches TRBJ2-7 better at its end, which makes the J call doubtful. The CDR3 protein is CASSLWGLAGRSSYEQYF. In nucleotides, the CDR3 is TGTGCCAGCAGTTTATGGGGACTAGCGGGTAGGAGCTCCTACGAGCAGTACTTC.